This record concerns one T cell receptor beta chain sequence. Its target is unknown. It may be a read error: a sequence one base away is much more abundant. The CDR3 ends on some other residue instead of the conserved phenylalanine or tryptophan, so this is likely a read error. Arm-PCR of CDR3 regions and iRepertoire HTBI primers were used to build TCR beta libraries. TCRdb re-analysed the multiplex PCR reads in MiXCR, keeping a single row per CDR3 protein. The table lists 400,000 to 500,000 distinct CDR3 sequences, 16% of them singletons, with 20% to 25% in the top ten. The CDR3 consists of 16 residues. Germline V gene data show CDR1 as SGHTA and CDR2 as FQGNSA. Trimming removed 1 base from V and 1 base from J; junction bases left unmatched: 6. This sample was included in a study of regulatory T cells in long-lasting Graves disease. Findings and caveats of the study: Whereas 966 public clonotypes were shared by new patients, persistent patients shared more, at roughly 2,500.

Indicated time point: newly diagnosed GD, antithyroid drugs for less than 3 months. The TCR library used RNA extracted from PBMCs. Another study also made use of these data, one on T cells in Graves' hyperthyroidism and ophthalmopathy.

This rearrangement joins TRBV7-2 to TRBJ2-7; the match to TRBD1 covers 8 bases. The TCR originated in a woman aged 18-35 years with Graves disease. The specimen comprised peripheral blood mononuclear cells (PBMCs), sampled at new diagnosis, from a patient treated with antithyroid drugs. The CDR3 is CASSLGQGMSSYEQYS. The CDR3, as DNA: TGTGCCAGCAGCTTAGGACAGGGGATGAGTTCCTACGAGCAGTACTCC.